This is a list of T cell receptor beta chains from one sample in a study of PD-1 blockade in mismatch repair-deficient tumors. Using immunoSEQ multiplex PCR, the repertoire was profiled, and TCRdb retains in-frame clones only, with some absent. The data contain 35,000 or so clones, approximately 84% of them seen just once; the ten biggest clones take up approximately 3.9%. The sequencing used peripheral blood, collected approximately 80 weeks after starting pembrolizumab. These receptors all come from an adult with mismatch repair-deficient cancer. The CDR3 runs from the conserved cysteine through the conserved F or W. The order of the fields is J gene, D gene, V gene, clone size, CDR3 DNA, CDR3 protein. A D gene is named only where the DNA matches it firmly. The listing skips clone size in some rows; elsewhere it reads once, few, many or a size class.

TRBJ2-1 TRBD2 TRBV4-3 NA TGCGCCAGCAGCCAACCCGGACTAGCGGCCTACAATGAGCAGTTCTTC CASSQPGLAAYNEQFF
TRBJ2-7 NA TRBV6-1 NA TGTGCCAGCAGTTCGTGGCCGGGTTCGTACGAGCAGTACTTC CASSSWPGSYEQYF
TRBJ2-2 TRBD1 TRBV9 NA TGTGCCAGCAGCCCCCGGACAGGGGACACCGGGGAGCTGTTTTTT CASSPRTGDTGELFF
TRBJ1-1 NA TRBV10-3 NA TGTGCCATCAGTGACTCCCGCGACAGGAACACTGAAGCTTTCTTT CAISDSRDRNTEAFF
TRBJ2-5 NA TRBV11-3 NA TGTGCCAGCAGCCCAGCCGGTTGGGGAGAGACCCAGTACTTC CASSPAGWGETQYF
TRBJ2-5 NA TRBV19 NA TGTGCCAGTAGTGGGTTAGCCATGGAGACCCAGTACTTC CASSGLAMETQYF
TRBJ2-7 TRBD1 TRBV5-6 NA TGTGCCAGCAGCTTGGGGGGACAGGGGTACACCGAGCAGTACTTC CASSLGGQGYTEQYF
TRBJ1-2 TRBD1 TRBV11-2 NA TGTGCCAGCAGCGCAACACAAGGGGGCCTCACCTTC CASSATQGGLTF
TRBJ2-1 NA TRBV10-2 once TGCGCCAGCAGTGAGTCTCTGACAACTGAGCAGTTCTTC CASSESLTTEQFF
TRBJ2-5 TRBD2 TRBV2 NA TGTGCCAGCAGTGAAGCATCATTACGGAGACTAGCTGAAGAGACCCAGTACTTC CASSEASLRRLAEETQYF
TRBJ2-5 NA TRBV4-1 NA TGCGCCAGCAGCCAATGGACAAGGATGGAGACCCAGTACTTC CASSQWTRMETQYF
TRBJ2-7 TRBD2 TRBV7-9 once TGTGCCAGCAGCTTAGTTGGTACTAGCGATACCTACGAGCAGTACTTC CASSLVGTSDTYEQYF
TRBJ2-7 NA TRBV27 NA TGTGCCAGCAGTTTACGGCGTTCCGTCGACGAGCAGTACTTC CASSLRRSVDEQYF
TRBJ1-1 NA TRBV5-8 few TGTGCCAGCAGCTTGGGAGTACAGGGTCTGTTGAGTGAAGCTTTCTTT CASSLGVQGLLSEAFF
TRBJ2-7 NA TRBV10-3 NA TGTGCCATCCGGGGGAGACTTTCCTACGAGCAGTACTTC CAIRGRLSYEQYF
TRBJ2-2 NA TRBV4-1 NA TGCGCCAGCAGCCCCCTTTCCGGGACGAACACCGGGGAGCTGTTTTTT CASSPLSGTNTGELFF
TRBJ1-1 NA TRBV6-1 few TGTGCCAGCAGTGAAGTTGGGCTGGGTAAGAAGACTGAAGCTTTCTTT CASSEVGLGKKTEAFF
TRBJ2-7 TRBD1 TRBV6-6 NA TGTGCCAGCAGTAAACCCCCGGGACAGGGTTTCGAGCAGTACTTC CASSKPPGQGFEQYF
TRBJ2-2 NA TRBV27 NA TGTGCCAGCAGTTTTTCTTTTCGAGCGAACACCGGGGAGCTGTTTTTT CASSFSFRANTGELFF
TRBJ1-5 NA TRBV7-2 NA TGTGCCAGCAGCCCTAGGGGAAGCCAGCCCCAGCATTTT CASSPRGSQPQHF
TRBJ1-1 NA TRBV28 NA TGTGCCAGCAGTTTTAGCGGGGGAAACACTGAAGCTTTCTTT CASSFSGGNTEAFF
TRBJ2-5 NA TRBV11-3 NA TGTGCCAGCAGCTCCTATCAAGAGACCCAGTACTTC CASSSYQETQYF
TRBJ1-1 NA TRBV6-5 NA TGTGCCAGCAAAAACGCAAAGAACACTGAAGCTTTCTTT CASKNAKNTEAFF
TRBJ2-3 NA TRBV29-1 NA TGCAGCTCTGGGGAAGGGGGAACAGATACGCAGTATTTT CSSGEGGTDTQYF
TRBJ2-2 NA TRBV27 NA TGTGCCAGCAGTTTCCAGCAGAACACCGGGGAGCTGTTTTTT CASSFQQNTGELFF
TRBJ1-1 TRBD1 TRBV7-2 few TGTGCCAGCAGCCCACCCCAGACAGGGGATCGGGAAGCTTTCTTT CASSPPQTGDREAFF
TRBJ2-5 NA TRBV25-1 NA TGTGCCAGCAGTGAATGGGGGGAAGAGACCCAGTACTTC CASSEWGEETQYF
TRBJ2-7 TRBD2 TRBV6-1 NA TGTGCAGCTGGGACTAGCGGGAGGTACGAGCAGTACTTC CAAGTSGRYEQYF
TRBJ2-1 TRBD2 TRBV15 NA TGTGCCACCAGCAGATGGGCTAGCGGGAGCTATGATGAGCAGTTCTTC CATSRWASGSYDEQFF
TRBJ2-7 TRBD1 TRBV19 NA TGTGCCAGTAGTATTCCGGGACAGGGTGTCTACGAGCAGTACTTC CASSIPGQGVYEQYF
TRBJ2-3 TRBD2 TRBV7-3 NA TGTGCCAGCAGCCCGCTCTCTAGCGGACCCACAGATACGCAGTATTTT CASSPLSSGPTDTQYF
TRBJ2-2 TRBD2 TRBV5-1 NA TGCGCCAGCAGCCTACGGACTAGCGAGGTCGGGGAGCTGTTTTTT CASSLRTSEVGELFF
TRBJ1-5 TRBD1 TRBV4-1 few TGCGCCAGCGGACAGGGAAAAGGAGCCCAGCATTTT CASGQGKGAQHF